These T cell receptor beta chains were read from a single sample in a study of Tregs in tolerant kidney transplant recipients. Assay used: immunoSEQ multiplex PCR; TCRdb lists only in-frame clones, some missing. Altogether about 83,000 clones are present, roughly 98% being singletons, with the ten largest covering 0.55% to 0.6%. Here the sequenced sample was CD4+ T cells from blood, taken before the transplant. The receptor source for this set is a human donor who received a combined kidney and bone marrow transplant. The CDR3 runs from the conserved cysteine through the conserved F or W. Fields, in order: clone size, V gene, J gene, D gene, CDR3 protein, CDR3 DNA. The D gene is left open where the match is weak. Not every row has a clone size; where given, it reads once, few, many or a size class.

-	TRBV4-1	TRBJ2-1	-	CASSQVRGSAYNEQFF	TGCGCCAGCAGCCAAGTACGAGGGAGCGCCTACAATGAGCAGTTCTTC
-	TRBV6-1	TRBJ2-3	-	CASSEDRNTDTQYF	TGTGCCAGCAGCGAAGACAGGAACACAGATACGCAGTATTTT
-	TRBV7-9	TRBJ1-1	-	CASSLAEDTEAFF	TGTGCCAGCAGCTTAGCGGAGGACACTGAAGCTTTCTTT
-	TRBV5-1	TRBJ2-3	TRBD2	CASSLNPGGPGDTQYF	TGCGCCAGCAGCTTGAATCCGGGGGGGCCGGGAGATACGCAGTATTTT
-	TRBV29-1	TRBJ2-2	TRBD1	CSVGTTGGTGELFF	TGCAGCGTTGGCACGACAGGGGGTACCGGGGAGCTGTTTTTT
-	TRBV5-1	TRBJ2-7	-	CASSHEGVSTYEQYF	TGCGCCAGCAGCCACGAGGGGGTATCGACCTACGAGCAGTACTTC
-	TRBV30	TRBJ2-3	-	CAWAGVPYTQYF	TGTGCCTGGGCCGGGGTCCCATATACGCAGTATTTT
-	TRBV5-1	TRBJ2-2	TRBD2	CASSRTSGKGTGELFF	TGCGCCAGCAGCCGGACTAGCGGGAAGGGCACCGGGGAGCTGTTTTTT
-	TRBV5-6	TRBJ2-1	TRBD2	CASSGGGRDEQFF	TGTGCCAGCAGCGGCGGGGGGCGCGATGAGCAGTTCTTC
-	TRBV7-9	TRBJ1-5	-	CASSSNRNQPQHF	TGTGCCAGCAGCAGCAACCGCAATCAGCCCCAGCATTTT
-	TRBV5-1	TRBJ1-2	-	CASSLTAARDNRYTF	TGCGCCAGCAGCCTAACCGCCGCCAGGGACAATCGCTACACCTTC
-	TRBV7-6	TRBJ2-1	TRBD1	CASSPTGGNEQFF	TGTGCCAGCAGCCCGACAGGGGGCAATGAGCAGTTCTTC
once	TRBV19	TRBJ2-4	TRBD2	CASSGPSGRKKNIQYF	TGTGCCAGTAGTGGTCCTAGCGGGCGGAAAAAAAACATTCAGTACTTC
-	TRBV29-1	TRBJ1-1	TRBD1	CSARHFTGQGANTEAFF	TGCAGCGCAAGGCATTTCACGGGACAGGGGGCTAACACTGAAGCTTTCTTT
-	TRBV12-1	TRBJ1-1	-	CASSFGELSNTEAFF	TGTGCCAGCAGCTTTGGCGAGTTATCGAACACTGAAGCTTTCTTT
-	TRBV2	TRBJ1-1	-	CASSPQGLNTEAFF	TGTGCCAGCAGCCCACAGGGCCTAAACACTGAAGCTTTCTTT
-	TRBV10-3	TRBJ2-3	TRBD2	CAIGLAGGGTDTQYF	TGTGCCATCGGGCTTGCGGGAGGGGGCACAGATACGCAGTATTTT
-	TRBV9	TRBJ1-2	TRBD1	CASGDRGVSNYGYTF	TGTGCCAGTGGGGACAGGGGTGTATCTAACTATGGCTACACCTTC
-	TRBV18	TRBJ2-7	TRBD1	CASSPIWTGDDEQYF	TGTGCCAGCTCACCGATTTGGACAGGGGACGACGAGCAGTACTTC
-	TRBV25-1	TRBJ2-1	TRBD2	CASSALGAGGNEQFF	TGTGCCAGCAGCGCCTTGGGAGCGGGGGGCAATGAGCAGTTCTTC
-	TRBV18	TRBJ2-7	TRBD1	CASSQGQLTPYEQYF	TGTGCCAGCTCACAGGGACAGCTTACGCCCTACGAGCAGTACTTC
-	TRBV18	TRBJ1-1	-	CASSPPGQSNEAFF	TGTGCCAGCTCACCTCCAGGGCAGTCAAATGAAGCTTTCTTT
once	TRBV2	TRBJ2-5	-	CASIQKETQYF	TGTGCCAGCATCCAGAAAGAGACCCAGTACTTC
once	TRBV19	TRBJ1-6	TRBD1	CASSIRVGDRGHSPLHF	TGTGCCAGTAGTATCCGGGTAGGGGACAGGGGGCATTCACCCCTCCACTTT
-	TRBV5-4	TRBJ2-1	-	CASSLVAGAYNEQFF	TGTGCCAGCAGCTTGGTTGCCGGAGCCTACAATGAGCAGTTCTTC
-	TRBV29-1	TRBJ1-1	-	CSVDSPRHTEAFF	TGCAGCGTTGATAGCCCCCGGCACACTGAAGCTTTCTTT
once	TRBV11-3	TRBJ2-5	-	CASSLASGTQYF	TGTGCCAGCAGCTTAGCCTCGGGGACCCAGTACTTC
-	TRBV7-2	TRBJ2-2	TRBD1	CASSAGGNTGELFF	TGTGCCAGCAGCGCAGGGGGCAACACCGGGGAGCTGTTTTTT
-	TRBV21-1	TRBJ2-7	-	CASSKRQVYEQYF	TGTGCCAGCAGCAAAAGACAGGTCTACGAGCAGTACTTC
-	TRBV10-3	TRBJ2-6	TRBD1	CAIQGVGGANVLTF	TGTGCCATCCAGGGGGTGGGTGGGGCCAACGTCCTGACTTTC
-	TRBV19	TRBJ2-3	TRBD2	CASGRSGRVTDTQYF	TGTGCCAGTGGTCGAAGCGGGAGGGTTACAGATACGCAGTATTTT
-	TRBV7-2	TRBJ1-2	TRBD1	CASSLTRQGGYTF	TGTGCCAGCAGCTTAACCCGACAGGGCGGCTACACCTTC
once	TRBV5-1	TRBJ1-1	-	CASRLQGGVMNTEAFF	TGCGCCAGCAGATTACAGGGAGGGGTTATGAACACTGAAGCTTTCTTT
few	TRBV2	TRBJ2-7	TRBD1	CASSDPGTGTYEQYF	TGTGCCAGCAGTGACCCCGGGACAGGGACCTACGAGCAGTACTTC
once	TRBV7-2	TRBJ2-7	TRBD2	CASRGLAGPSYEQYF	TGTGCCAGCAGAGGACTAGCGGGACCCTCCTACGAGCAGTACTTC
-	TRBV12-5	TRBJ2-6	-	CASGAGQKDSGANVLTF	TGTGCTAGTGGGGCGGGACAGAAAGACTCTGGGGCCAACGTCCTGACTTTC
-	TRBV7-2	TRBJ2-7	TRBD2	CASSLAPSGVTYEQYF	TGTGCCAGCAGCTTAGCCCCTAGCGGGGTGACCTACGAGCAGTACTTC
-	TRBV5-1	TRBJ2-1	-	CASSLDREVNEQFF	TGCGCCAGCAGTCTCGACAGGGAGGTCAATGAGCAGTTCTTC
-	TRBV5-6	TRBJ2-4	-	CASSLGETKNIQYF	TGTGCCAGCAGCTTAGGGGAAACCAAAAACATTCAGTACTTC
-	TRBV6-1	TRBJ1-2	-	CASSGGVVYGYTF	TGTGCCAGCAGCGGGGGGGTGGTCTATGGCTACACCTTC
-	TRBV7-3	TRBJ1-2	TRBD1	CASSLVQGAKDGYTF	TGTGCCAGCAGCTTAGTACAGGGGGCGAAGGATGGCTACACCTTC
-	TRBV5-1	TRBJ2-1	-	CASSLGVSSYNEQFF	TGCGCCAGCAGCCTCGGGGTTAGCTCCTACAATGAGCAGTTCTTC
-	TRBV5-5	TRBJ2-2	-	CASSLDVGPNTGELFF	TGTGCCAGCAGCTTGGATGTGGGGCCGAACACCGGGGAGCTGTTTTTT
-	TRBV30	TRBJ1-5	-	CAWAEGGNQPQHF	TGTGCCTGGGCCGAGGGTGGCAATCAGCCCCAGCATTTT
-	TRBV9	TRBJ1-2	-	CASSVASTDYGYTF	TGTGCCAGCAGCGTAGCGTCAACAGATTATGGCTACACCTTC
-	TRBV27	TRBJ2-4	-	CASTPLGGGGNIQYF	TGTGCCAGCACCCCCCTGGGGGGGGGCGGGAACATTCAGTACTTC
once	TRBV9	TRBJ2-3	TRBD1	CASSPIGTGGPDTQYF	TGTGCCAGCAGCCCCATCGGGACAGGGGGACCAGATACGCAGTATTTT
-	TRBV5-4	TRBJ1-2	TRBD1	CASSQVPGTDNYGYTF	TGTGCCAGCAGCCAAGTCCCCGGGACAGATAACTATGGCTACACCTTC
-	TRBV21-1	TRBJ2-2	-	CASRPSGQAVRENTGELFF	TGTGCCAGCAGACCTTCGGGACAGGCGGTACGAGAAAATACCGGGGAGCTGTTTTTT
once	TRBV5-1	TRBJ2-7	-	CASRYLFEAAYEQYF	TGCGCCAGCAGATATCTATTTGAGGCAGCCTACGAGCAGTACTTC
-	TRBV5-4	TRBJ2-7	TRBD1	CASSLAPQGADEQYF	TGTGCCAGCAGCTTGGCCCCGCAGGGGGCAGACGAGCAGTACTTC
-	TRBV4-1	TRBJ1-2	-	CASSRTTGSSIGGYTF	TGCGCCAGCAGCCGGACTACGGGATCGAGCATCGGTGGCTACACCTTC
few	TRBV5-1	TRBJ2-5	TRBD2	CASSTRGAGEETQYF	TGCGCCAGCAGCACGCGGGGAGCGGGAGAGGAGACCCAGTACTTC
-	TRBV11-3	TRBJ2-7	-	CASSGQFFSYEQYF	TGTGCCAGCAGCGGACAGTTTTTCTCCTACGAGCAGTACTTC
-	TRBV6-1	TRBJ1-2	TRBD1	CASSGPGTGLYGYTF	TGTGCCAGCAGTGGACCCGGGACAGGGCTTTATGGCTACACCTTC
-	TRBV5-1	TRBJ2-1	TRBD2	CASSKGTSGRGEQFF	TGCGCCAGCAGCAAGGGGACTAGCGGGAGGGGTGAGCAGTTCTTC
-	TRBV19	TRBJ1-6	TRBD1	CASSVLTVRTGNYSPLHF	TGTGCCAGTAGTGTACTGACTGTGAGGACAGGGAACTATTCACCCCTCCACTTT
-	TRBV5-1	TRBJ2-5	TRBD2	CASSLAGTSVLQETQYF	TGCGCCAGCAGCTTGGCAGGGACTAGCGTCCTTCAAGAGACCCAGTACTTC
-	TRBV25-1	TRBJ2-7	TRBD1	CASSAQDRDEQYF	TGTGCCAGCAGTGCCCAGGACAGGGACGAGCAGTACTTC